The next 7 T cell receptor beta chains were all read from a single sample in a study of cytomegalovirus exposure and HLA in healthy donors. Primers included in the PCR were 60 Vbeta and 13 Jbeta primers. Sequencing was performed with immunoSEQ multiplex PCR; in TCRdb, only in-frame clones are kept and a portion is missing. Of over 85,000 clones listed, around four fifths are singletons. The sequenced sample consisted of PBMCs. The receptors derive from a man aged 35-49 years in good health and CMV-seronegative.

The rearrangement links TRBV19 to TRBJ2-3; D perhaps matches TRBD1 (5 bases). Germline CDR1 LNHDA, CDR2 SQIVND (reference sequence). Trimming cost V 2 bases and J 2 bases, with 8 bases left between them. The CDR3 has 14 amino acids. CDR3 coding DNA: TGTGCCAGTAGTATAACAGGTAACACAGATACGCAGTATTTT. This gives the protein CASSITGNTDTQYF.

The chain links TRBV19 to TRBJ1-4, with 8 positions matching TRBD1. The CDR3 has 19 amino acids. Germline V lookup: CDR1 LNHDA, CDR2 SQIVND (reference sequence). Germline trimming cut 7 bases from V and 4 bases from J; bases unmatched to any gene: 20. The CDR3 is CASKAGTGLAVGYNEKLFF. The DNA for the CDR3 is TGTGCCAGTAAAGCCGGGACAGGACTTGCGGTTGGCTATAATGAAAAACTGTTTTTT.

This clone has a handful of counts. The chain recombines TRBV27 with TRBJ1-1; 8 bases agree with TRBD1. V lost 5 bases, J lost 3 bases, and 8 bases stayed unmatched. This CDR3 is built from 15 residues. Germline V gene lookup returns CDR1 MNHEY and CDR2 SMNVEV (reference sequence). The CDR3 bases are TGTGCCAGCAGTCCCAGGACAGGGTGGGACACTGAAGCTTTCTTT. This encodes CASSPRTGWDTEAFF.

In its sample, this clone was seen once. This rearrangement joins TRBV4-1 to TRBJ2-7; D remains ambiguous. The CDR3 is 14 residues long. CDR1 and CDR2 from the germline V gene are MGHRA and YSYEKL. V lost 0 bases and J lost 2, with 8 bases in between. The CDR3 nucleotides are TGCGCCAGCAGCCAAGAGAAGGCGGCCTACGAGCAGTACTTC. Translated: CASSQEKAAYEQYF.

Concerning this clone itself: The junction departs from the called germline gene at one end, perhaps through a read error. The CDR3 DNA sequence: TGTGCCAGCAGCCAAGAATCGACCCGGCCTCAAGAGGCCCAGTACTTC. Protein sequence: CASSQESTRPQEAQYF. V is TRBV14 and J is TRBJ2-5; D not resolved. The CDR3 is made up of 16 amino acids. Germline CDR1 reads SGHDN; CDR2 reads FVKESK.

The V and J genes are TRBV11-3 and TRBJ2-4, with D tentatively TRBD2 (6 bases). V was clipped by 5 bases and J by 5 bases, with 10 bases between them. Germline lookup yields CDR1 SGHNT and CDR2 YENEEA. The CDR3 has 13 residues. CDR3 nucleotide sequence: TGTGCCAGCAGCCCCCCGGGGGAAAACATTCAGTACTTC. Its protein product is CASSPPGENIQYF.

This chain uses TRBV7-3 with TRBJ2-1; 7 bases are a match to TRBD2. CDR1 and CDR2 from the germline V gene are SGHTA and FQGTGA. The CDR3 length is 15 residues. Trimming cost V 3 bases and J 4 bases; bases outside gene matches: 6. CDR3 in amino acids: CASSFAGREYNEQFF. The CDR3 nucleotides read TGTGCCAGCAGCTTCGCGGGGAGGGAGTACAATGAGCAGTTCTTC.